This T cell receptor (beta chain) comes out of a study of T cells in Graves' hyperthyroidism and ophthalmopathy. Findings and caveats of the study: Among clonotypes expanded in thyroid above 0.001, most were also found in blood. Before onset, by a median of about seven months, the model predicted ophthalmopathy.

Trimming took 4 bases from V and 9 from J, leaving 13 bases between them. Germline V gives CDR1 LGHDT, CDR2 YNNKEL (reference sequence). This CDR3 spans 13 amino acids. Amplification of TCR beta CDR3 regions used RNA as the template. The HTBI set primed first-round TCR CDR3 RT-PCR. A single record per CDR3 protein comes from TCRdb applying MiXCR to the multiplex PCR reads. The table lists 300,000 to 400,000 distinct CDR3 sequences, 20% to 25% of them singletons. Worth noting for this clonotype: Its antigen remains unknown.

Sequenced input: blood. The clonotype was recovered from a woman between 45 and 65 years old with Graves' hyperthyroidism. The chain is built from TRBV3-1 and TRBJ1-5; D not certain. CDR3 nucleotides: TGTGCCAGCAGCCTCGCACAATATCGGCCCCAGCATTTT. Protein: CASSLAQYRPQHF.